Described below is a single T cell receptor (beta chain) sequence and its context. Its antigen is still unknown. Produced via immunoSEQ multiplex PCR; TCRdb's table is partial and in-frame only. This table holds 120,000 or so clones, 84% found once. This entry belongs to a study of identifying expanded T cells in peripheral blood. The study's findings and limits: About 1.2 clones differed between technical replicates, versus roughly 17 and 20 over time. Clone count variance between roughly 2-week samples rose with total template count.

The CDR3 extends over 17 amino acids. Germline V lookup: CDR1 SGDLS, CDR2 YYNGEE. Trimming shortened V by 0 bases and J by 0 bases, and 15 bases separated the two germline ends. Sequenced: blood. The source is a person aged 18 to 75 in good health. This rearrangement joins TRBV9 to TRBJ1-2; a possible D gene is TRBD1 (5 bases). The CDR3 reads CASSVDPPQGANYGYTF. The CDR3, as DNA: TGTGCCAGCAGCGTAGACCCACCGCAGGGCGCTAACTATGGCTACACCTTC.